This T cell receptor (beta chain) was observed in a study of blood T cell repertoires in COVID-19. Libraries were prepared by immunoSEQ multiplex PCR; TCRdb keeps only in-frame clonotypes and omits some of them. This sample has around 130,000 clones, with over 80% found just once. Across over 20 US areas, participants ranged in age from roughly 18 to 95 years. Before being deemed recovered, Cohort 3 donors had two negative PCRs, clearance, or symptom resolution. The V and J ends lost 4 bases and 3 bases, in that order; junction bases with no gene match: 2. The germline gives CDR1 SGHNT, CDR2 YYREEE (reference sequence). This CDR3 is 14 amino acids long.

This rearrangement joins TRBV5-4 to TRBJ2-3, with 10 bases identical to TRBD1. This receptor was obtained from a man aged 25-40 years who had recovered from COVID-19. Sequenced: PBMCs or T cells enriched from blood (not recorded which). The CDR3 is CASSKGQGTDTQYF. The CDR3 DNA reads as TGTGCCAGCAGCAAGGGACAGGGGACAGATACGCAGTATTTT.